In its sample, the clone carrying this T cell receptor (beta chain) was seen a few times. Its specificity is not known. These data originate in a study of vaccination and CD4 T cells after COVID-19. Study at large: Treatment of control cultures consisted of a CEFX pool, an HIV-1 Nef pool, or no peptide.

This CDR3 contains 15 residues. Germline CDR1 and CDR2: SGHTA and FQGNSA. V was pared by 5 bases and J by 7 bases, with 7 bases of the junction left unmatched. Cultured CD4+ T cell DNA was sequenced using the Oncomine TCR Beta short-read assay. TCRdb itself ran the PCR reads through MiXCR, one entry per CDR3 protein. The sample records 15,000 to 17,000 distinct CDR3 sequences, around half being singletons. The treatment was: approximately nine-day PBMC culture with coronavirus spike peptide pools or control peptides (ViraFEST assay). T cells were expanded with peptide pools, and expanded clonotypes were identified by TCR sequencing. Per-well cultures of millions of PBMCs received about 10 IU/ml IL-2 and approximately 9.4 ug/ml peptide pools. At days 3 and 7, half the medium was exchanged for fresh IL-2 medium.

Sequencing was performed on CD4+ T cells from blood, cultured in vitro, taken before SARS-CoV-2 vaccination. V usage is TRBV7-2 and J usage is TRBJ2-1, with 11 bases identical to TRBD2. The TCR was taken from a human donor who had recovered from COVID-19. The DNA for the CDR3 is TGTGCCAGCAGCAGAGGGACTAGCGGACGTAATGAGCAGTTCTTC. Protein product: CASSRGTSGRNEQFF.